This TCR beta chain was recorded in a study of T cell responses to AZD1222 COVID-19 vaccine. Libraries were prepared by immunoSEQ multiplex PCR; TCRdb keeps only in-frame clonotypes and omits some of them. The data contain fewer than 150,000 clones, 80% to 95% of them seen just once; the ten biggest clones take up around 3.3%. The V gene end was trimmed by 6 bases and the J gene end by 2 bases; junction bases not matched to a gene: 7. The CDR3 covers 15 residues. Per the germline V gene, CDR1 is KGHSH and CDR2 is LQKENI. The V call is TRBV18, the J call TRBJ2-7; TRBD2 agrees at 10 bases. The material was peripheral blood, obtained on day 0 of AZD1222 vaccination. The TCR sequence derives from an adult in good health. CDR3 amino acids: CASSKSGRDAYEQYF. CDR3 in DNA: TGTGCCAGCTCGAAAAGCGGGAGGGACGCCTACGAGCAGTACTTC.